This T cell receptor (beta chain) was sequenced in a study of T cell responses to AZD1222 COVID-19 vaccine. Study overall: Second-dose groups at about 4 or about 12 weeks were pooled.

Germline values: CDR1 LGHDT, CDR2 YNNKEL (reference sequence). V was pared by 5 bases and J by 7 bases, with 8 bases of the junction left unmatched. This CDR3 contains 14 residues. On this clone itself: Its specificity is unknown.

Measured with immunoSEQ multiplex PCR; TCRdb has only the in-frame clones, and not every one. The table lists about 120,000 clones, around nine tenths of them singletons. Findings and caveats of the study: Vaccination with two AZD1222 doses was followed by a rise in Spike-specific TCR breadth and depth. Of spike-specific TCRs, nearly half reportedly target regions left unmutated in variants.

The chain has TRBV3-1 (or the pseudogene TRBV3-2) and TRBJ2-1; 7 bases agree with TRBD2. The TCR was taken from an adult in good health. Source: peripheral blood, taken on day 0 of AZD1222 vaccination. CDR3 region: CASSLRTSRNEQFF. CDR3 nucleotides: TGTGCCAGCAGCTTAAGGACTAGTCGTAATGAGCAGTTCTTC.